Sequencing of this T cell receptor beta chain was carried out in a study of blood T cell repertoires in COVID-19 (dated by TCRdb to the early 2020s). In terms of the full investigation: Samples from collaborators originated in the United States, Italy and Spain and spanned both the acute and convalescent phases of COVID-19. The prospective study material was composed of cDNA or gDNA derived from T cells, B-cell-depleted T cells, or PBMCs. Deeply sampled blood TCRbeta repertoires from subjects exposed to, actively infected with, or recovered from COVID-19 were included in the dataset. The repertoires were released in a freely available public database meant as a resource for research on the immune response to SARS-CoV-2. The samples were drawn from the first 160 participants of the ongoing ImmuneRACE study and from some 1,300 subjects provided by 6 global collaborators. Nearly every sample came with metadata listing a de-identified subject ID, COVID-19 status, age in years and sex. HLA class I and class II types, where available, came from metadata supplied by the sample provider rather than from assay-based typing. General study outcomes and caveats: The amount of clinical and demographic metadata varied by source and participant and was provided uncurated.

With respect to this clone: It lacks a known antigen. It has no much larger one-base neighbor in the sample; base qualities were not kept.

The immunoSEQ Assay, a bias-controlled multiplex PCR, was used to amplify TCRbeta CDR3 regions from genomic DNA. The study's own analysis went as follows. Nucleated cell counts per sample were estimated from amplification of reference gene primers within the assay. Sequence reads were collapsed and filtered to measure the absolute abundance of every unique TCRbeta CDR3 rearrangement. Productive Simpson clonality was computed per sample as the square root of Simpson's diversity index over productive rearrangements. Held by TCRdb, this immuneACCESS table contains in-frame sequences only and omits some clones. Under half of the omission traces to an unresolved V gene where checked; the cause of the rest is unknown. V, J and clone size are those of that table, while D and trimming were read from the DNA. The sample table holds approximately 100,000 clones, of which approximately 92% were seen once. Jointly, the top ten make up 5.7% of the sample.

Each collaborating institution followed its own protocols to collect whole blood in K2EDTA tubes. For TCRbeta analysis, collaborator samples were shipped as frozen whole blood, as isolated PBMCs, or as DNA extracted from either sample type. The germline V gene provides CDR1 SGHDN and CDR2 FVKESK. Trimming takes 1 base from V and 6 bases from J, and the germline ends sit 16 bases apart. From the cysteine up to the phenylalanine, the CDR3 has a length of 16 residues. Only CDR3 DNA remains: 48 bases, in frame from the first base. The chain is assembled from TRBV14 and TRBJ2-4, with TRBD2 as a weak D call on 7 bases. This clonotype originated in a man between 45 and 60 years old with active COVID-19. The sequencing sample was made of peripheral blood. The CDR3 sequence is CASSQAWGRGANIQYF. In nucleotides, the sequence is TGTGCCAGCAGCCAAGCTTGGGGCCGGGGGGCAAACATTCAGTACTTC.